This note documents a single TCR beta chain sequence. Its antigen is not identified. It was the roughly 130-subject validation cohort, separate from the roughly 700-subject first cohort, to which the donors belonged. These data are taken from a study of cytomegalovirus exposure and HLA in healthy donors. Study-wide results and limits: A list of approximately 150 TCR beta chains associated with cytomegalovirus was given. Many donors shared some public TCRs, even though most TCR sequences were rare.

Germline V gene lookup returns CDR1 SGDLS and CDR2 YYNGEE. V was pared by 0 bases and J by 8 bases, with 9 bases between. The CDR3 spans 14 residues. Here immunoSEQ multiplex PCR was the method, and the copy in TCRdb shows in-frame clones only, minus some. This sample has some 170,000 clones, with around four fifths found just once. This chain connects TRBV9 to TRBJ1-6; D is ambiguous. The TCR originated in a man aged 25-45 years in good health and CMV-seropositive. Material for sequencing was PBMCs. Written as DNA, the CDR3 is TGTGCCAGCAGCGTAGGTGGCAGTGATTCACCCCTCCACTTT. This gives the protein CASSVGGSDSPLHF.